These 9 T cell receptor beta chains came from one sample sequenced in a study of early T cells in non-severe SARS-CoV-2 infection. TCRdb re-derived calls from the 5' RACE reads in MiXCR, one entry per CDR3 protein. The sample lists around 67,000 distinct CDR3 sequences, under 15% seen once, with 1.3% in the top ten. Sequencing was done on a sample of whole blood. These TCRs come from an adult who was a healthcare worker with PCR-confirmed SARS-CoV-2 infection or an uninfected control (not recorded which).

Ten or more counts support this clonotype. The chain is built from TRBV6-2 or TRBV6-3 and TRBJ2-1; 12 nucleotides line up with TRBD2. The CDR3 spans 18 residues. The germline CDR1 and CDR2 sequences are MNHEY and SVGEGT. With V trimmed by 0 bases and J by 4 bases, 7 bases remained unmatched. The CDR3 sequence: CASSYSGSSGRAYNEQFF. DNA for the CDR3: TGTGCCAGCAGTTACTCGGGGTCTAGCGGGAGGGCATACAATGAGCAGTTCTTC.

The chain recombines TRBV6-5 with TRBJ2-3; the D gene is possibly TRBD2 (6 bases). Germline V gene sequence: CDR1 MNHEY, CDR2 SVGAGI. There are 13 residues in the CDR3. The V end was cut by 6 bases, the J end by 8 bases, with 15 bases between. CDR3 protein: CASSQSMGGTQYF. The CDR3 DNA is TGTGCCAGCAGCCAAAGTATGGGGGGTACGCAGTATTTT.

This clonotype was picked up many times. V is TRBV14 and J is TRBJ2-5; 9 bases align to TRBD2. This CDR3 is built from 15 residues. The J segment lost 1 base and the V segment lost 7 bases, leaving 7 bases of the junction unmatched. Per the germline V gene, CDR1 is SGHDN and CDR2 is FVKESK. The CDR3 sequence: CASTKSGRLQETQYF. CDR3 DNA sequence: TGTGCCAGCACCAAAAGCGGGAGGCTCCAAGAGACCCAGTACTTC.

The rearrangement joins TRBV4-3 to TRBJ1-1; a weak D match, TRBD1 (5 bases). Trimming removed 0 bases from V and 7 bases from J, with 9 bases in between. Germline-derived CDR1 and CDR2 are LGHNA and YSLEER. The CDR3 consists of 13 residues. CDR3 coding DNA: TGCGCCAGCAGCCAAGATGACAGACGTGAAGCTTTCTTT. Translation gives CASSQDDRREAFF.

This clonotype was detected many times. The chain has TRBV5-1 and TRBJ1-5, with no clear D. Germline assignment: CDR1 SGHRS and CDR2 YFSETQ. This CDR3 has 13 amino acids. V dropped 0 bases and J dropped 6 bases, with 7 bases sitting between them. The CDR3 sequence is CASSLEGSQPQHF. CDR3 DNA sequence: TGCGCCAGCAGCTTGGAGGGTAGTCAGCCCCAGCATTTT.

This clonotype has ten or more counts. This rearrangement joins TRBV20-1 to TRBJ1-2; D is perhaps TRBD1 (6 bases). CDR1 is DFQATT and CDR2 is SNEGSKA in the germline V gene (reference sequence). This CDR3 comprises 14 residues. V lost 3 bases, J lost 1 base, and 12 bases lay in between. The CDR3 region is CSARRGALNYGYTF. DNA for the CDR3: TGCAGTGCTAGGAGGGGGGCTCTTAACTATGGCTACACCTTC.

As regards this clonotype: A much larger clone is a single base away; this may be a read error. This chain connects TRBV27 to TRBJ2-1, with D possibly TRBD2 on 5 matching bases. The CDR3 has 14 amino acids. Trimming cost V 5 bases and J 0 bases, with 8 bases left between them. The germline CDR1 and CDR2 sequences are MNHEY and SMNVEV (reference sequence). The CDR3 is CASSDGSSYNEQFF. The DNA for the CDR3 is TGTGCCAGCAGTGATGGGAGCTCCTACAATGAGCAGTTCTTC.

The chain uses TRBV9 and TRBJ2-2; TRBD1 matches at 7 bases. V shed 3 bases and J 2 bases; nucleotides not matched to a gene: 7. The CDR3 spans 16 residues. CDR1 and CDR2 from the germline V gene are SGDLS and YYNGEE. The CDR3 DNA sequence: TGTGCCAGCAGCGGAGGACAGGATGTCAACACCGGGGAGCTGTTTTTT. Its protein product is CASSGGQDVNTGELFF.

The sample holds many counts of this clonotype. The chain uses TRBV29-1 and TRBJ2-6; possible D gene TRBD1, 6 bases. Per germline, CDR1 SQVTM and CDR2 ANQGSEA. The CDR3 spans 15 residues. V was pared by 5 bases and J by 0 bases, with 11 bases between. The CDR3 is CSVRDTSSGANVLTF. The DNA for the CDR3 is TGCAGCGTTCGGGACACTAGCTCTGGGGCCAACGTCCTGACTTTC.